The next 8 T cell receptor beta chains were all read from a single sample in a study of CD8 T cells in ankylosing spondylitis. Their antigen targets remain unknown. TCRdb passed the 5' RACE reads through MiXCR, listing each CDR3 protein once. This table has under 250,000 distinct CDR3 sequences, around 6.6% appearing once. Study conclusions and caveats: One TCR beta motif, made up of about 8 highly homologous variants, appeared characteristic of ankylosing spondylitis blood.

Sequencing was performed on blood, either unsorted or a sorted T cell fraction (not recorded which). The receptor set was obtained from a male donor with ankylosing spondylitis.

This clonotype was seen at least ten times. The chain has TRBV5-1 and TRBJ1-1; TRBD1 might be the D (5 bases). Looked up from germline, CDR1 is SGHRS and CDR2 is YFSETQ. The length of the CDR3 is 15 residues. Trimming took off 0 bases at V and 0 bases at J, with 9 bases between the two ends. In DNA form, the CDR3 reads TGCGCCAGCAGCTTGGGATGGGGCATGAACACTGAAGCTTTCTTT. Translating it yields CASSLGWGMNTEAFF.

This clonotype was seen more than once but under ten times. The rearrangement joins TRBV10-3 to TRBJ2-5; possible D gene TRBD2, 6 bases. V dropped 5 bases and J dropped 1 base, with 14 bases sitting between them. Per germline, CDR1 ENHRY and CDR2 SYGVKD. This CDR3 region has 15 residues. The DNA of the CDR3 is TGTGCCATCAGTCGTAACCGGGACTTCCAAGAGACCCAGTACTTC. This codes for CAISRNRDFQETQYF.

The chain employs TRBV7-2 and TRBJ2-1, with D unresolved. The CDR3 consists of 13 residues. The germline V gene encodes CDR1 SGHTA and CDR2 FQGNSA. Trimming shortened V by 1 base and J by 7 bases, and 8 bases separated the two germline ends. Here the CDR3 DNA reads TGTGCCAGCAGCTTAGGTTGGGGAAATGAGCAGTTCTTC. It translates to CASSLGWGNEQFF.

Only a few counts were recorded for this clonotype. The chain joins TRBV7-9 to TRBJ1-5, with TRBD1 as a possible D gene (6 bases). Germline lookup yields CDR1 SEHNR and CDR2 FQNEAQ (reference sequence). V lost 8 bases and J lost 6, with 14 bases in between. CDR3 length: 13 amino acids. CDR3 region: CASCEGGVQPQHF. CDR3 coding DNA: TGTGCCAGCTGCGAAGGGGGTGTTCAGCCCCAGCATTTT.

Many counts were recorded for this clonotype. V gene TRBV5-1 combines with J gene TRBJ1-1, with D hard to call. With 3 bases removed from V and 1 base from J, the gap between germline ends came to 10 bases. Germline lookup yields CDR1 SGHRS and CDR2 YFSETQ. The CDR3 contains 14 residues. Here the CDR3 reads CASSSWRENTEAFF. The CDR3 DNA follows: TGCGCCAGCAGCTCGTGGAGGGAGAACACTGAAGCTTTCTTT. Variable domain in full (rest from reference TRBV5-1 and TRBJ1-1): KAGVTQTPRYLIKTRGQQVTLSCSPISGHRSVSWYQQTPGQGLQFLFEYFSETQRNKGNFPGRFSGRQFSNSRSEMNVSTLELGDSALYLCASSSWRENTEAFFGQGTRLTVV.

This clonotype came up many times. This chain links TRBV29-1 with TRBJ2-7, with TRBD1 matching 9 bases. This CDR3 is 13 amino acids long. Germline-derived CDR1 and CDR2 are SQVTM and ANQGSEA. With V trimmed by 6 bases and J by 6 bases, 9 bases remained unmatched. This CDR3 reads CSVTGGHQSEQYF. In DNA form, the CDR3 reads TGCAGCGTCACAGGGGGCCATCAAAGCGAGCAGTACTTC.

This clonotype was seen at least ten times. This chain links TRBV7-9 with TRBJ2-5, with 12 bases that match TRBD1. V was pared by 6 bases and J by 2 bases, with 10 bases of the junction left unmatched. The CDR3 contains 17 residues. Germline lookup yields CDR1 SEHNR and CDR2 FQNEAQ (reference sequence). The CDR3 DNA sequence: TGTGCCAGCAGTTATTTCCCGGGACAGGGGGCACAAGAGACCCAGTACTTC. Translation gives CASSYFPGQGAQETQYF.

This clonotype has a count of ten or more. This chain connects TRBV29-1 to TRBJ2-1, with D uncertain. Between the trimmed V and J ends, which lost 4 bases and 0 bases, there was a span of 7 bases. This CDR3 comprises 13 residues. The germline CDR1 and CDR2 sequences are SQVTM and ANQGSEA. The CDR3 DNA is TGCAGCGTTGTCTCGGGCTCCTACAATGAGCAGTTCTTC. This sequence encodes CSVVSGSYNEQFF.